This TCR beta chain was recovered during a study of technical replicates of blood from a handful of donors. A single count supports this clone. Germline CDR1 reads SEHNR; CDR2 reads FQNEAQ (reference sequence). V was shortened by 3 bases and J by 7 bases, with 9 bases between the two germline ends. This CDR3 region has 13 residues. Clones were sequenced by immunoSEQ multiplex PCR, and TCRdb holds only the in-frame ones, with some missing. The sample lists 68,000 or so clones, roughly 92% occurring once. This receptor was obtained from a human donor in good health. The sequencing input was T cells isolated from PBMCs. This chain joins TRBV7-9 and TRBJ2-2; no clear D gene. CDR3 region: CASSLPLGGELFF. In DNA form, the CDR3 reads TGTGCCAGCAGCTTGCCCCTCGGCGGGGAGCTGTTTTTT.